These 26 T cell receptor beta chains came from one sample sequenced in a study of blood T cell repertoires in COVID-19. Assay used: immunoSEQ multiplex PCR; TCRdb lists only in-frame clones, some missing. The profile shows some 150,000 clones, about 86% of them singletons. The sequencing input was peripheral blood. These receptors were obtained from a woman in her fifties or sixties with active or convalescent COVID-19.

The rearrangement links TRBV19 to TRBJ1-1; 8 positions agree with TRBD1. The length of the CDR3 is 13 residues. The V gene end was trimmed by 3 bases and the J gene end by 6 bases; junction bases not matched to a gene: 3. Germline assignment: CDR1 LNHDA and CDR2 SQIVND (reference sequence). CDR3 sequence reads: CASSITGGSEAFF. CDR3 nucleotide sequence: TGTGCCAGTAGTATTACAGGGGGTTCTGAAGCTTTCTTT.

This chain connects TRBV28 to TRBJ1-3; 8 nucleotides agree with TRBD1. The V gene end was trimmed by 3 bases and the J gene end by 4 bases; junction bases not matched to a gene: 11. The CDR3 is made up of 17 amino acids. CDR1 and CDR2 from the germline V gene are MDHEN and SYDVKM. The CDR3 protein is CASSFGPQGAEGNTIYF. The CDR3 DNA reads as TGTGCCAGCAGTTTCGGCCCCCAGGGGGCAGAAGGAAACACCATATATTTT. The full variable domain, with the rest looked up from reference TRBV28 and TRBJ1-3, is DVKVTQSSRYLVKRTGEKVFLECVQDMDHENMFWYRQDPGLGLRLIYFSYDVKMKEKGDIPEGYSVSREKKERFSLILESASTNQTSMYLCASSFGPQGAEGNTIYFGEGSWLTVV.

This chain connects TRBV27 to TRBJ1-2; D might be TRBD1 (5 bases). V lost 4 bases and J 3 bases, leaving 9 bases between the germline ends. Germline lookup yields CDR1 MNHEY and CDR2 SMNVEV (reference sequence). The CDR3 contains 13 residues. CDR3 in amino acids: CASSYQGYYGYTF. The CDR3 nucleotides read TGTGCCAGCAGTTACCAGGGTTACTATGGCTACACCTTC.

The rearrangement uses TRBV28 and TRBJ1-4; D may be TRBD1 (6 bases). V lost 6 bases, J lost 8 bases, and 16 bases lay in between. The CDR3 length is 14 residues. Germline values: CDR1 MDHEN, CDR2 SYDVKM. The CDR3 here is CASRGDQQGEKLFF. The CDR3, as DNA: TGTGCCAGCAGGGGGGATCAACAGGGCGAAAAACTGTTTTTT.

The chain employs TRBV11-3 and TRBJ2-3, with D perhaps TRBD2 (5 bases). Germline CDR1 and CDR2: SGHNT and YENEEA. The CDR3 contains 12 residues. V was cut by 2 bases and J by 12 bases, with 12 bases left in between. The CDR3 loop is CASSLNRGPQYF. In DNA, the CDR3 is TGTGCCAGCAGCTTAAACCGGGGTCCCCAGTATTTT.

J is TRBJ2-1 and V is TRBV30; tentative D call: TRBD1 (5 bases). The germline CDR1 and CDR2 sequences are GTSNPN and SVGIG (reference sequence). V shed 3 bases and J shed 6 bases, with 15 bases lying between them. This CDR3 has 14 residues. The DNA of the CDR3 is TGTGCCTGGAGGCTACAGGCTATCGTCAATGAGCAGTTCTTC. Its protein is CAWRLQAIVNEQFF.

The rearrangement links TRBV4-1 to TRBJ2-3, with a weak D call TRBD2 (5 bases). Germline V gene lookup returns CDR1 MGHRA and CDR2 YSYEKL. The CDR3 contains 14 residues. Trimming cost V 4 bases and J 0 bases, with 8 bases left between them. The CDR3 reads CASSRGPSTDTQYF. Written as DNA, the CDR3 is TGCGCCAGCAGCCGCGGGCCCAGCACAGATACGCAGTATTTT.

V gene TRBV19 combines with J gene TRBJ2-7, with TRBD1 identical over 11 bases. The CDR3 has 14 amino acids. Germline V gives CDR1 LNHDA, CDR2 SQIVND (reference sequence). V dropped 5 bases and J dropped 3; count of bases not matched to a gene: 3. CDR3 sequence reads: CASSSGQGDYEQYF. Here the CDR3 DNA reads TGTGCCAGTAGTTCGGGACAGGGGGACTACGAGCAGTACTTC. Filled out from reference TRBV19 and TRBJ2-7, the complete variable domain reads DGGITQSPKYLFRKEGQNVTLSCEQNLNHDAMYWYRQDPGQGLRLIYYSQIVNDFQKGDIAEGYSVSREKKESFPLTVTSAQKNPTAFYLCASSSGQGDYEQYFGPGTRLTVT.

This chain connects TRBV7-9 to TRBJ2-7; 8 nucleotides align to TRBD1. CDR3 length: 15 amino acids. Germline assignment: CDR1 SEHNR and CDR2 FQNEAQ (reference sequence). V dropped 5 bases and J dropped 0; count of bases not matched to a gene: 6. The CDR3 DNA reads as TGTGCCAGCAGCAACACAGGGGGGCTCTCCTACGAGCAGTACGTC. Translating gives CASSNTGGLSYEQYV.

The J gene is TRBJ1-5, the V gene TRBV30; D is ambiguous. CDR1 is GTSNPN and CDR2 is SVGIG in the germline V gene (reference sequence). V was trimmed by 0 bases and J by 5 bases, leaving 5 bases between them. This CDR3 comprises 12 residues. For the CDR3, the DNA is TGTGCCTGGAGTGTACTGGATCAGCCCCAGCATTTT. Residues: CAWSVLDQPQHF.

V usage is TRBV10-3 and J usage is TRBJ1-1, with D possibly TRBD1 on 5 matching bases. The CDR3 runs 15 residues. Germline CDR1 is ENHRY and CDR2 is SYGVKD. Trimming cost V 8 bases and J 2 bases, with 18 bases left between them. The chain's CDR3 is CAIRVSGADNTEAFF. The DNA of the CDR3 is TGTGCCATCCGGGTGAGTGGGGCCGATAACACTGAAGCTTTCTTT.

Here the CDR3 DNA reads TGTGCCAGCAGTTTAGGAGTTGCAGGGACTGAAGCTTTCTTT. It is translated as CASSLGVAGTEAFF. This rearrangement joins TRBV27 to TRBJ1-1; possible D gene TRBD1, 5 bases. Germline CDR1 reads MNHEY; CDR2 reads SMNVEV (reference sequence). V lost 2 bases, J lost 5 bases, and 12 bases lay in between. CDR3 size: 14 residues.

Only one count was recorded for this clone. This chain connects TRBV28 to TRBJ1-2; no clear D gene. The germline V and J ends were trimmed by 2 bases and 4 bases, with 11 bases remaining between them. Germline values: CDR1 MDHEN, CDR2 SYDVKM. The CDR3 is made up of 14 amino acids. CDR3 in amino acids: CASSLRVGSYGYTF. The CDR3 DNA sequence: TGTGCCAGCAGTTTACGGGTTGGGAGCTATGGCTACACCTTC.

The chain uses TRBV6-7 and TRBJ2-5; 10 bases agree with TRBD2. TRBV6-7 is noted as an ORF with a role that remains uncertain. Trimming took 2 bases from V and 9 from J; bases not matched to a gene: 15. The CDR3 extends over 17 amino acids. CDR3 coding DNA: TGTGCCAGCAGTTACACGCCAGAAGCGGGAGGGTTAAAACCCCAGTACTTC. Its protein product is CASSYTPEAGGLKPQYF.

The CDR3 DNA reads as TGCAGTGCTAGTCACCGACAGGGGGAGGTCATTCAGTACTTC. It specifies CSASHRQGEVIQYF. The chain recombines TRBV20-1 with TRBJ2-4; TRBD1 matches at 9 bases. The germline CDR1 and CDR2 sequences are DFQATT and SNEGSKA (reference sequence). The junction had 9 bases not matched to a gene; V was cut back by 3 bases and J by 9 bases. There are 14 residues in the CDR3.

The chain combines TRBV7-2 with TRBJ2-1; TRBD1 matches at 11 bases. V lost 5 bases, J lost 8 bases, and 8 bases stayed unmatched. CDR1 and CDR2 (germline): SGHTA, FQGNSA. This CDR3 is built from 15 residues. The CDR3 spells CASSPPRDRGYEQFF. As DNA, the CDR3 is TGTGCCAGCAGCCCCCCCCGGGACAGGGGGTATGAGCAGTTCTTC.

Points on this clone: Additional DNA sequences in this sample encode the identical CDR3. This chain connects TRBV5-1 to TRBJ2-3, with no clear D. Trimming took off 5 bases at V and 0 bases at J, with 10 bases between the two ends. CDR1 and CDR2 from the germline V gene are SGHRS and YFSETQ. This CDR3 region has 14 residues. The CDR3 sequence: CASSSTTSTDTQYF. The CDR3 coding sequence is TGCGCCAGCAGTAGCACCACTAGCACAGATACGCAGTATTTT.

The chain has TRBV7-6 and TRBJ1-6; 8 bases align to TRBD1. The V segment lost 0 bases and the J segment 6 bases; nucleotides outside the gene matches: 4. Germline lookup yields CDR1 SGHVS and CDR2 FNYEAQ. CDR3 length: 16 residues. The CDR3 spells CASSLARGRGNSPLHF. Written as DNA, the CDR3 is TGTGCCAGCAGCTTAGCCAGGGGGCGAGGTAATTCACCCCTCCACTTT.

The chain joins TRBV4-1 to TRBJ2-3, with D possibly being TRBD1 (6 bases). Germline CDR1 and CDR2: MGHRA and YSYEKL. The ends were cut back, 6 bases at V and 5 bases at J, with 18 bases in the middle. The CDR3 runs to 15 residues. In nucleotides, the CDR3 is TGCGCCAGCAGTCGTACAGGGTATGGTCGAGATACGCAGTATTTT. It yields the protein CASSRTGYGRDTQYF.

The gene calls are TRBV24-1 and TRBJ2-3; D not certain. The germline gives CDR1 KGHDR, CDR2 SFDVKD. Trimming pared 2 bases from V and 8 bases from J, leaving 10 bases between. The CDR3 runs to 13 residues. The CDR3 loop reads CATSDSVPGTQYF. The CDR3 DNA follows: TGTGCCACCAGTGATTCGGTCCCCGGTACGCAGTATTTT.

This clone has more than one count but fewer than ten. This chain uses TRBV6-2 or TRBV6-3 with TRBJ1-5, with D hard to call. The germline V gene has CDR1 MNHEY and CDR2 SVGEGT. CDR3 length: 13 residues. The V end was cut by 4 bases, the J end by 0 bases, with 4 bases between. The CDR3 DNA sequence: TGTGCCAGCAGTTCCTATAGCAATCAGCCCCAGCATTTT. Translating it yields CASSSYSNQPQHF.

This chain uses TRBV19 with TRBJ1-5; no firm D call. The CDR3 is made up of 14 amino acids. Trimming pared 8 bases from V and 0 bases from J, leaving 11 bases between. Germline V gene lookup returns CDR1 LNHDA and CDR2 SQIVND (reference sequence). The DNA of the CDR3 is TGTGCCAGTGGCCTGGGAGATAGCAATCAGCCCCAGCATTTT. Its protein is CASGLGDSNQPQHF. Complete variable domain (other parts from reference TRBV19 and TRBJ1-5): DGGITQSPKYLFRKEGQNVTLSCEQNLNHDAMYWYRQDPGQGLRLIYYSQIVNDFQKGDIAEGYSVSREKKESFPLTVTSAQKNPTAFYLCASGLGDSNQPQHFGDGTRLSIL.

The genes are TRBV19 and TRBJ1-5, with D hard to call. This CDR3 is 16 amino acids long. Germline loops: CDR1 LNHDA, CDR2 SQIVND (reference sequence). The germline V and J ends were trimmed by 4 bases and 2 bases, with 15 bases remaining between them. In DNA, the CDR3 is TGTGCCAGTAGTACCCAAACCTCAACGGGCAATCAGCCCCAGCATTTT. The encoded protein is CASSTQTSTGNQPQHF.

This chain connects TRBV5-1 to TRBJ1-3; 9 nucleotides align to TRBD1. CDR3 length: 17 amino acids. Unmatched junction bases numbered 8, after V lost 4 bases and J lost 0 bases. The germline gives CDR1 SGHRS, CDR2 YFSETQ. The CDR3 DNA sequence: TGCGCCAGCAGCCAGGGACAGGGAGTTATCTCTGGAAACACCATATATTTT. Translated: CASSQGQGVISGNTIYF.

V is TRBV24-1 and J is TRBJ1-2; 9 bases align to TRBD1. Trimming cost V 12 bases and J 5 bases; bases outside gene matches: 12. The CDR3 has 14 residues. Germline CDR1 is KGHDR and CDR2 is SFDVKD. The CDR3 sequence is CAFRDRETLYGYTF. CDR3 sequence (DNA): TGTGCCTTCCGGGACAGGGAGACTCTTTATGGCTACACCTTC.

DNA of the CDR3: TGTGCCACCAGTTTGGGGGCCCTCGGCACCGGGGAGCTGTTTTTT. Translating it yields CATSLGALGTGELFF. The chain is built from TRBV24-1 and TRBJ2-2; TRBD1 might be the D (6 bases). This CDR3 is 15 amino acids long. With 6 bases removed from V and 4 bases from J, the gap between germline ends came to 14 bases. Germline-derived CDR1 and CDR2 are KGHDR and SFDVKD.